The 32 T cell receptor beta chains given below trace back to one sample, sequenced in a study of beta chain features in type 1 diabetes. Study-level points and caveats: For Type 1 diabetes patients, all four CD4+ subsets carried TCRB CDR3s that were moderately but significantly shorter.

Their specific antigens are unknown. Sequencing targeted expressed TCRB transcripts, as all isolated RNA had been reverse transcribed. Here immunoSEQ multiplex PCR was the method, and the copy in TCRdb shows in-frame clones only, minus some. The repertoire holds approximately 160,000 clones, over 9% seen once, with roughly 0.5% in the top ten. Sequencing was done on a sample of central memory CD4+ T cells from blood. All receptors come from a man aged 25-40 years with type 1 diabetes.

The chain recombines TRBV12-5 with TRBJ2-7; D call uncertain. Germline-derived CDR1 and CDR2 are LGHNT and FRNRAP. This CDR3 region has 15 residues. V gave up 3 bases and J gave up 3 bases, with 15 bases separating them. The CDR3, as DNA: TGTGCTAGTGGTTTACCAAAACCGCAGGACTACGAGCAGTACTTC. Its translation: CASGLPKPQDYEQYF.

The J gene is TRBJ1-2, the V gene TRBV6-1; D possibly corresponds to TRBD1 (6 bases). Trimming pared 5 bases from V and 8 bases from J, leaving 12 bases between. CDR3 length equals 12 residues. CDR1 and CDR2 (germline): MNHNS, SASEGT. The CDR3 sequence: CASSQGLRGYTF. The CDR3 DNA follows: TGTGCCAGCAGTCAGGGGTTACGGGGCTACACCTTC.

This clone was observed a few times. The chain couples TRBV7-9 to TRBJ1-2; TRBD1 might be the D (6 bases). V was pared by 1 base and J by 8 bases, with 11 bases between. There are 13 residues in the CDR3. The germline CDR1 and CDR2 sequences are SEHNR and FQNEAQ (reference sequence). For the CDR3, the DNA is TGTGCCAGCAGCTTAGTCAACAGGGCCGGCTACACCTTC. As protein: CASSLVNRAGYTF. The complete variable domain, with remaining parts taken from reference TRBV7-9 and TRBJ1-2, reads DTGVSQNPRHKITKRGQNVTFRCDPISEHNRLYWYRQTLGQGPEFLTYFQNEAQLEKSRLLSDRFSAERPKGSFSTLEIQRTEQGDSAMYLCASSLVNRAGYTFGSGTRLTVV.

The chain has TRBV5-1 and TRBJ2-1; 8 bases fit TRBD2. There are 14 residues in the CDR3. CDR1 is SGHRS and CDR2 is YFSETQ in the germline V gene. J lost 8 bases, V lost 1 base, and 5 bases had no gene match. The CDR3 coding sequence is TGCGCCAGCAGCTTGTCACTAGCGGAGGATGAGCAGTTCTTC. This encodes CASSLSLAEDEQFF.

The V call is TRBV9, the J call TRBJ2-7; D gene unclear. There are 16 residues in the CDR3. Germline assignment: CDR1 SGDLS and CDR2 YYNGEE. Trimming removed 0 bases from V and 5 bases from J, with 18 bases in between. This CDR3 is CASSVALTTPPDEQYF. CDR3 bases: TGTGCCAGCAGCGTAGCTCTCACAACGCCTCCCGACGAGCAGTACTTC.

The chain is built from TRBV2 and TRBJ2-1, with a possible D match to TRBD1 (6 bases). The V gene lost 7 bases and the J gene lost 9 bases, with 13 bases spanning the gap. The CDR3 covers 12 residues. Germline V gene data show CDR1 as SNHLY and CDR2 as FYNNEI. CDR3 in DNA: TGTGCCAGCAATCAGGGGATCAGTGAGCAGTTCTTC. Residues: CASNQGISEQFF.

The V and J genes are TRBV4-2 and TRBJ2-1; 11 nucleotides line up with TRBD2. J was trimmed by 8 bases and V by 0 bases; bases with no gene match: 6. CDR1 and CDR2 from the germline V gene are LGHNA and YNFKEQ. CDR3 length: 16 residues. The CDR3 protein is CASSQDLAGGRDEQFF. The CDR3 DNA sequence: TGTGCCAGCAGCCAAGACCTAGCGGGAGGTAGGGATGAGCAGTTCTTC.

The J gene is TRBJ1-5, the V gene TRBV27, with 7 bases matching TRBD1. This CDR3 comprises 14 residues. The germline gives CDR1 MNHEY, CDR2 SMNVEV (reference sequence). The V and J ends lost 3 bases and 5 bases, in that order; junction bases with no gene match: 4. The CDR3 here is CASSLRGQDQPQHF. The CDR3 bases are TGTGCCAGCAGTTTGAGGGGGCAAGATCAGCCCCAGCATTTT.

The chain joins TRBV4-2 to TRBJ2-7, with 9 bases matching TRBD2. V shed 1 base, J shed 2 bases, and the junction held 3 bases outside the gene matches. The length of the CDR3 is 15 residues. Germline V CDR1 and CDR2: LGHNA, YNFKEQ. CDR3 bases: TGTGCCAGCAGCCAAGGACTAGCGGACCCCTACGAGCAGTACTTC. Amino acids: CASSQGLADPYEQYF.

This clone was counted between two and nine times. The chain recombines TRBV28 with TRBJ2-7; no clear D gene. CDR3 length equals 12 residues. Germline V gene data show CDR1 as MDHEN and CDR2 as SYDVKM. Trimming removed 3 bases from V and 3 bases from J, with 6 bases in between. CDR3 region: CASSFQNYEQYF. The CDR3 DNA reads TGTGCCAGCAGTTTCCAAAACTACGAGCAGTACTTC.

This clone was found a few times. V usage is TRBV7-9 and J usage is TRBJ2-7; 10 bases align to TRBD2. With V trimmed by 2 bases and J by 5 bases, 9 bases remained unmatched. CDR3 length equals 16 residues. Germline V gene sequence: CDR1 SEHNR, CDR2 FQNEAQ (reference sequence). The CDR3 loop reads CASSLSLAGAENEQYF. CDR3 coding DNA: TGTGCCAGCAGCTTAAGTCTAGCGGGAGCAGAAAACGAGCAGTACTTC.

This clone was seen a few times. V usage is TRBV7-3 and J usage is TRBJ2-6, with 7 bases that match TRBD1. The CDR3 is made up of 16 amino acids. V was pared by 1 base and J by 4 bases, with 4 bases of the junction left unmatched. CDR1 SGHTA and CDR2 FQGTGA come from the germline V gene. CDR3 DNA sequence: TGTGCCAGCAGCTTAATGGGACAGTCAGGGGCCAACGTCCTGACTTTC. Its translation: CASSLMGQSGANVLTF.

The chain recombines TRBV6-6 with TRBJ1-5, with D possibly being TRBD1 (6 bases). The germline V gene encodes CDR1 MNHNY and CDR2 SVGAGI (reference sequence). This CDR3 region has 12 residues. V was shortened by 5 bases and J by 4 bases, with 6 bases between the two germline ends. The CDR3, as DNA: TGTGCCAGCAGTACAGGGAATCAGCCCCAGCATTTT. This codes for CASSTGNQPQHF.

The V gene is TRBV29-1, the J gene TRBJ2-1; possibly TRBD1 for D (6 bases). Trimming took 2 bases from V and 5 from J, leaving 10 bases between them. The length of the CDR3 is 13 residues. CDR1 SQVTM and CDR2 ANQGSEA come from the germline V gene. The CDR3 DNA follows: TGCAGCGTTGAAACAAACAGGGACAATGAGCAGTTCTTC. Encoded protein: CSVETNRDNEQFF.

This clone was observed a handful of times. V and J are TRBV7-8 and TRBJ1-4; no clear D gene. Germline loops: CDR1 SGHVS, CDR2 FQNEAQ. Trimming removed 1 base at V and 10 bases at J, with 7 bases between. This CDR3 comprises 12 residues. The CDR3 DNA reads as TGTGCCAGCAGCTTAGACCGGGGAAAACTGTTTTTT. It is translated as CASSLDRGKLFF.

The V and J genes are TRBV7-2 and TRBJ2-2; weak D call: TRBD2 (6 bases). The CDR3 loop spans 17 amino acids. Germline lookup yields CDR1 SGHTA and CDR2 FQGNSA. Trimming shortened V by 1 base and J by 6 bases, and 18 bases separated the two germline ends. CDR3 protein: CASSLEFAGLLAGELFF. Here the CDR3 DNA reads TGTGCCAGCAGCTTAGAGTTTGCGGGACTGTTAGCCGGGGAGCTGTTTTTT.

This clone was counted only a few times. The V call is TRBV27, the J call TRBJ2-1, with TRBD2 identical over 10 bases. This CDR3 is built from 14 residues. Germline lookup yields CDR1 MNHEY and CDR2 SMNVEV (reference sequence). V lost 3 bases, J lost 8 bases, and 4 bases stayed unmatched. This CDR3 is CASSFRLAGDEQFF. DNA of the CDR3: TGTGCCAGCAGTTTCCGACTAGCGGGCGATGAGCAGTTCTTC.

This clone appeared a few times. This chain links TRBV28 with TRBJ2-7, with D possibly being TRBD1 (6 bases). V shed 8 bases and J shed 4 bases, with 12 bases lying between them. Germline lookup yields CDR1 MDHEN and CDR2 SYDVKM. This CDR3 spans 12 amino acids. The DNA for the CDR3 is TGTGCCAGCCAACAGGGCCCTTACGAGCAGTACTTC. This gives the protein CASQQGPYEQYF.

The chain carries TRBV5-1 and TRBJ2-1, with TRBD1 matching 12 bases. The CDR3 length is 15 residues. Germline assignment: CDR1 SGHRS and CDR2 YFSETQ. V shed 2 bases, J shed 9 bases, and the junction held 6 bases outside the gene matches. DNA of the CDR3: TGCGCCAGCAGCTTACTGGGACAGGGGGCTGGTGAGCAGTTCTTC. Its translation: CASSLLGQGAGEQFF. The full variable domain, completed using reference TRBV5-1 and TRBJ2-1, is KAGVTQTPRYLIKTRGQQVTLSCSPISGHRSVSWYQQTPGQGLQFLFEYFSETQRNKGNFPGRFSGRQFSNSRSEMNVSTLELGDSALYLCASSLLGQGAGEQFFGPGTRLTVL.

The CDR3 loop is CASTPGYARGELFF. The CDR3 DNA reads TGTGCCAGCACCCCAGGATATGCGCGCGGGGAGCTGTTTTTT. This rearrangement joins TRBV28 to TRBJ2-2; the D is unclear. The CDR3 is 14 residues long. The V and J ends lost 7 bases and 7 bases respectively, with 16 bases between them. CDR1 and CDR2 from the germline V gene are MDHEN and SYDVKM.

This clone was observed at least ten times. CDR3 protein: CASRIGEYNEQFF. The CDR3 bases are TGTGCCAGCAGAATCGGGGAGTACAATGAGCAGTTCTTC. The V gene is TRBV28, the J gene TRBJ2-1, with D possibly TRBD2 on 5 matching bases. This CDR3 spans 13 amino acids. Trimming stripped 6 bases from V and 4 bases from J, with 10 bases between. Germline CDR1 is MDHEN and CDR2 is SYDVKM.

The chain employs TRBV7-9 and TRBJ1-5; TRBD1 matches 8 bases. Germline CDR1 and CDR2: SEHNR and FQNEAQ (reference sequence). J was trimmed by 1 base and V by 4 bases; bases with no gene match: 6. The CDR3 has 16 residues. CDR3 sequence reads: CASSSTQGASNQPQHF. Here the CDR3 DNA reads TGTGCCAGCAGCTCCACTCAGGGGGCAAGCAATCAGCCCCAGCATTTT.

The chain uses TRBV28 and TRBJ2-3, with 8 bases that match TRBD2. Germline assignment: CDR1 MDHEN and CDR2 SYDVKM. The CDR3 is made up of 11 amino acids. With V trimmed by 7 bases and J by 9 bases, 3 bases remained unmatched. The DNA for the CDR3 is TGTGCCAGCACCGGGAGGGCCACGCAGTATTTT. As protein: CASTGRATQYF. The full variable domain, rest sourced from reference TRBV28 and TRBJ2-3, is DVKVTQSSRYLVKRTGEKVFLECVQDMDHENMFWYRQDPGLGLRLIYFSYDVKMKEKGDIPEGYSVSREKKERFSLILESASTNQTSMYLCASTGRATQYFGPGTRLTVL.

The rearrangement uses TRBV10-3 and TRBJ1-4, with TRBD1 matching 7 bases. Germline loops: CDR1 ENHRY, CDR2 SYGVKD. The length of the CDR3 is 14 residues. V shed 6 bases, J shed 4 bases, and the junction held 5 bases outside the gene matches. As DNA, the CDR3 is TGTGCCATCAGCGGGACAGCCAATAATGAAAAACTGTTTTTT. The encoded protein is CAISGTANNEKLFF.

The J gene is TRBJ2-7, the V gene TRBV4-2, with TRBD1 matching 8 bases. With 5 bases clipped from V and 5 bases from J, the junction kept 11 bases outside the gene matches. Germline values: CDR1 LGHNA, CDR2 YNFKEQ. This CDR3 is built from 15 residues. The CDR3 bases are TGTGCCAGCAGCTCACCGGGACAGGCGGGGCACGAGCAGTACTTC. Amino acid sequence: CASSSPGQAGHEQYF.

The chain joins TRBV9 to TRBJ2-1; 14 bases are a match to TRBD2. V shed 3 bases, J shed 6 bases, and the junction held 11 bases outside the gene matches. CDR1 is SGDLS, CDR2 YYNGEE, per germline. There are 18 residues in the CDR3. CDR3 sequence: CASSAGTSGRRVGNEQFF. The CDR3 region has the DNA TGTGCCAGCAGCGCCGGGACTAGCGGGAGAAGGGTGGGCAATGAGCAGTTCTTC.

This clone was seen many times. The chain is built from TRBV7-9 and TRBJ2-7; D may be TRBD1 (5 bases). The germline V gene encodes CDR1 SEHNR and CDR2 FQNEAQ (reference sequence). V shed 6 bases and J shed 0 bases, with 15 bases lying between them. The CDR3 length is 15 residues. The DNA for the CDR3 is TGTGCCAGCAGTCTAGACAGTTCGAGCTCCTACGAGCAGTACTTC. Translation: CASSLDSSSSYEQYF.

This clone has only a few counts. V is TRBV27 and J is TRBJ1-4; D is uncertain. Trimming left V 5 bases short and J 8 bases short, with 12 bases between. This CDR3 contains 13 residues. Per the germline V gene, CDR1 is MNHEY and CDR2 is SMNVEV (reference sequence). CDR3 region: CASSGTGREKLFF. CDR3 coding DNA: TGTGCCAGCAGTGGTACCGGGAGAGAAAAACTGTTTTTT.

V usage is TRBV27 and J usage is TRBJ2-1; 9 bases map to TRBD2. Germline CDR1 is MNHEY and CDR2 is SMNVEV (reference sequence). The V and J ends lost 4 bases and 2 bases, in that order; junction bases with no gene match: 3. The CDR3 spans 15 residues. The CDR3 DNA sequence: TGTGCCAGCAGTTATGAGCGGGAGGCCTACAATGAGCAGTTCTTC. Protein: CASSYEREAYNEQFF.

The V call is TRBV6-5, the J call TRBJ1-2; D is unresolved. Germline assignment: CDR1 MNHEY and CDR2 SVGAGI. The CDR3 runs to 14 residues. V was shortened by 2 bases and J by 4 bases, with 11 bases between the two germline ends. DNA for the CDR3: TGTGCCAGCAGTTACGATCGACTTAGCTATGGCTACACCTTC. Protein product: CASSYDRLSYGYTF.

This clone occurred a few times. CDR3: CASSLDRSHEQFF. The CDR3 DNA sequence: TGCGCCAGCAGCTTGGACAGGTCCCATGAGCAGTTCTTC. V and J are TRBV5-1 and TRBJ2-1, with a weak D call TRBD1 (5 bases). The CDR3 sequence is 13 residues long. The V and J ends lost 0 bases and 8 bases respectively, with 9 bases between them. The germline V gene has CDR1 SGHRS and CDR2 YFSETQ.

This clone was recorded a few times. The chain joins TRBV7-9 to TRBJ1-1; possibly TRBD1 for D (5 bases). CDR1 and CDR2 (germline): SEHNR, FQNEAQ (reference sequence). Trimming stripped 7 bases from V and 3 bases from J, with 6 bases between. This CDR3 contains 11 residues. CDR3: CASTGDTEAFF. The CDR3 DNA sequence: TGTGCCAGCACGGGGGACACTGAAGCTTTCTTT. Drawing the rest from reference TRBV7-9 and TRBJ1-1, the complete variable domain is DTGVSQNPRHKITKRGQNVTFRCDPISEHNRLYWYRQTLGQGPEFLTYFQNEAQLEKSRLLSDRFSAERPKGSFSTLEIQRTEQGDSAMYLCASTGDTEAFFGQGTRLTVV.